A selection of T cell receptor beta chains follows, all from one sample in a study of CD8+CD57+ T cells in acquired aplastic anemia. TCRdb reprocessed the reads via MiXCR and lists one record per CDR3 protein. The data contain 250,000 to 300,000 distinct CDR3 sequences, roughly 50% of them singletons. Sequences were obtained from sorted CD4+, CD8+, or CD8+CD57+ T cells (not recorded which) from PBMCs. All receptors come from a human donor with severe aplastic anemia or a healthy control (not recorded which). The conserved cysteine and the conserved F or W are not part of the CDR3 here. Where a row states a size, it is once, few, many or the class of an expanded clone; other rows omit it.

V gene	clone size	J gene	CDR3 protein
TRBV7-2	NA	TRBJ2-7	ASSPLRNRGPYEQY
TRBV12-5	NA	TRBJ2-5	AGSQFRGRKETQY
TRBV7-9	NA	TRBJ2-7	ASTSPGGQGAGQY
TRBV28	few	TRBJ1-5	ASSFPPVNSNQPQH
TRBV7-3	NA	TRBJ2-7	ASSLTSGGPNYEQY
TRBV5-1	many	TRBJ2-7	ASSRGTGALNGFYEQY
TRBV7-2	few	TRBJ2-2	ASSLTTDIGELF
TRBV10-3	NA	TRBJ1-2	AISEDGTGLYGYT
TRBV5-6	many	TRBJ2-3	ASSFPKGGIDTQY
TRBV10-3	NA	TRBJ1-2	AISVAAYGYT
TRBV12-3/TRBV12-4	NA	TRBJ1-4	ASSHKGKLF
TRBV10-1	NA	TRBJ2-3	ASSQGQTGWEQY
TRBV2	NA	TRBJ1-2	ASRNVFSNYGYT
TRBV7-2	NA	TRBJ1-6	ASSQDRGGGDSPLH
TRBV2	NA	TRBJ1-3	ASSPQVWAGNTIY
TRBV24-1	many	TRBJ2-1	ATSDQRGQF
TRBV12-3/TRBV12-4	few	TRBJ1-2	ASSDGGYGYT
TRBV24-1	NA	TRBJ1-2	ATPEADRGQRKERNYGYT
TRBV2	once	TRBJ2-1	ANSRDSLINEQF
TRBV4-2	many	TRBJ2-3	ASSQRDRYSDTQY
TRBV7-2	NA	TRBJ2-5	ASTPEGFTPPLWERDQETQY
TRBV20-1	many	TRBJ2-7	SAIGQNYEQY
TRBV4-3	many	TRBJ2-1	ASSPFTAGLDNEQF
TRBV6-4	NA	TRBJ2-3	ASSDGGDTDTQY
TRBV9	NA	TRBJ1-2	ASSTGRLPYGYT
TRBV7-3	many	TRBJ2-7	ASSPMGGSYEQY
TRBV4-2	many	TRBJ1-3	ASSPKQGFGNTIY
TRBV3-1	NA	TRBJ1-2	ASSQFGGGENYGYT
TRBV6-5	NA	TRBJ1-6	ASSFLTGEAPLH
TRBV15	few	TRBJ2-5	ATSRDRAETQY
TRBV6-2/TRBV6-3	many	TRBJ2-3	ASTLAGSSDTQY
TRBV2	many	TRBJ2-5	ASREYQETQY
TRBV7-9	many	TRBJ2-3	ASSPRTGATDTQY
TRBV12-3/TRBV12-4	many	TRBJ2-1	ASSSRRDEQF
TRBV7-9	NA	TRBJ2-1	ASSEGPGTEQF
TRBV20-1	NA	TRBJ1-1	SARDALNTEAF
TRBV20-1	many	TRBJ2-5	SVQVQETQY
TRBV6-1	many	TRBJ1-1	ASPRDGAIEAF
TRBV2	NA	TRBJ2-1	ASSESGGAYNEQF
TRBV10-3	NA	TRBJ1-2	AISPPEAGGDYGYT
TRBV11-3	NA	TRBJ2-7	ASSPDGARSYEQY
TRBV24-1	NA	TRBJ1-1	ATSDFSGTEAF
TRBV7-9	NA	TRBJ2-7	ASSLALWGQPSSYEQY
TRBV7-8	few	TRBJ2-7	ASSLGGPNSYEQY
TRBV12-3/TRBV12-4	NA	TRBJ2-7	ASSFGPGYEQY
TRBV20-1	many	TRBJ2-1	SARDRVGHNEQF
TRBV15	NA	TRBJ1-1	ATSSEASGTEAF
TRBV12-3/TRBV12-4	NA	TRBJ2-3	ASSSQGLSTDTQY